The text below deals with one T cell receptor beta chain. The specificity of this receptor is unknown. Base-call qualities are not available, and no considerably larger clone is one nucleotide away. This entry comes from a study of control samples from healthy donors and cancer patients (dated by TCRdb to 2019 to 2021). The receptor library was made with the immunoSEQ multiplex PCR assay. The clones in this table, taken by TCRdb from immuneACCESS, are in-frame only. Not every clone is retained; where verified, under half of the shortfall comes from an unresolved V gene, and the cause of the rest is unknown. The sample data list some 89,000 clones, and 86% of these were observed just once. Of the sample, approximately 21% falls within the top ten clones. Including cysteine and phenylalanine, the CDR3 has 15 amino acids. The DNA shown is the 45-base CDR3, in frame from base 1. The germline V and J ends show losses of 8 bases and 4 bases respectively, and no gene match explains 12 bases of the junction. CDR1 and CDR2, per the germline V gene, are MNHEY and SVGAGI.

The chain was built from TRBV6-5 and TRBJ2-5; 8 junctional bases match TRBD1. Input material: blood. The receptor comes from a man younger than 45 in good health. In nucleotide form, the sequence is TGTGCCAGCGGCCCGGGACAGGCGGTAGGAGAGACCCAGTACTTC. Its product reads: CASGPGQAVGETQYF.